Listed here is a single T cell receptor (beta chain). The source of the sample is a study of blood T cell repertoires in COVID-19. Using immunoSEQ multiplex PCR, the repertoire was profiled, and TCRdb retains in-frame clones only, with some absent. The sample lists some 90,000 clones; roughly 89% were seen once. CDR1 and CDR2 (germline): MNHEY, SVGAGI. The CDR3 extends over 14 amino acids. V dropped 5 bases and J dropped 3; count of bases not matched to a gene: 5. The genes are TRBV6-5 and TRBJ2-3; 7 bases map to TRBD1. Source material: peripheral blood. The sequence was obtained from a woman of 80 years or more with active COVID-19. In DNA, the CDR3 is TGTGCCAGCAGTATGACAGGGCAAACAGATACGCAGTATTTT. It codes for CASSMTGQTDTQYF.